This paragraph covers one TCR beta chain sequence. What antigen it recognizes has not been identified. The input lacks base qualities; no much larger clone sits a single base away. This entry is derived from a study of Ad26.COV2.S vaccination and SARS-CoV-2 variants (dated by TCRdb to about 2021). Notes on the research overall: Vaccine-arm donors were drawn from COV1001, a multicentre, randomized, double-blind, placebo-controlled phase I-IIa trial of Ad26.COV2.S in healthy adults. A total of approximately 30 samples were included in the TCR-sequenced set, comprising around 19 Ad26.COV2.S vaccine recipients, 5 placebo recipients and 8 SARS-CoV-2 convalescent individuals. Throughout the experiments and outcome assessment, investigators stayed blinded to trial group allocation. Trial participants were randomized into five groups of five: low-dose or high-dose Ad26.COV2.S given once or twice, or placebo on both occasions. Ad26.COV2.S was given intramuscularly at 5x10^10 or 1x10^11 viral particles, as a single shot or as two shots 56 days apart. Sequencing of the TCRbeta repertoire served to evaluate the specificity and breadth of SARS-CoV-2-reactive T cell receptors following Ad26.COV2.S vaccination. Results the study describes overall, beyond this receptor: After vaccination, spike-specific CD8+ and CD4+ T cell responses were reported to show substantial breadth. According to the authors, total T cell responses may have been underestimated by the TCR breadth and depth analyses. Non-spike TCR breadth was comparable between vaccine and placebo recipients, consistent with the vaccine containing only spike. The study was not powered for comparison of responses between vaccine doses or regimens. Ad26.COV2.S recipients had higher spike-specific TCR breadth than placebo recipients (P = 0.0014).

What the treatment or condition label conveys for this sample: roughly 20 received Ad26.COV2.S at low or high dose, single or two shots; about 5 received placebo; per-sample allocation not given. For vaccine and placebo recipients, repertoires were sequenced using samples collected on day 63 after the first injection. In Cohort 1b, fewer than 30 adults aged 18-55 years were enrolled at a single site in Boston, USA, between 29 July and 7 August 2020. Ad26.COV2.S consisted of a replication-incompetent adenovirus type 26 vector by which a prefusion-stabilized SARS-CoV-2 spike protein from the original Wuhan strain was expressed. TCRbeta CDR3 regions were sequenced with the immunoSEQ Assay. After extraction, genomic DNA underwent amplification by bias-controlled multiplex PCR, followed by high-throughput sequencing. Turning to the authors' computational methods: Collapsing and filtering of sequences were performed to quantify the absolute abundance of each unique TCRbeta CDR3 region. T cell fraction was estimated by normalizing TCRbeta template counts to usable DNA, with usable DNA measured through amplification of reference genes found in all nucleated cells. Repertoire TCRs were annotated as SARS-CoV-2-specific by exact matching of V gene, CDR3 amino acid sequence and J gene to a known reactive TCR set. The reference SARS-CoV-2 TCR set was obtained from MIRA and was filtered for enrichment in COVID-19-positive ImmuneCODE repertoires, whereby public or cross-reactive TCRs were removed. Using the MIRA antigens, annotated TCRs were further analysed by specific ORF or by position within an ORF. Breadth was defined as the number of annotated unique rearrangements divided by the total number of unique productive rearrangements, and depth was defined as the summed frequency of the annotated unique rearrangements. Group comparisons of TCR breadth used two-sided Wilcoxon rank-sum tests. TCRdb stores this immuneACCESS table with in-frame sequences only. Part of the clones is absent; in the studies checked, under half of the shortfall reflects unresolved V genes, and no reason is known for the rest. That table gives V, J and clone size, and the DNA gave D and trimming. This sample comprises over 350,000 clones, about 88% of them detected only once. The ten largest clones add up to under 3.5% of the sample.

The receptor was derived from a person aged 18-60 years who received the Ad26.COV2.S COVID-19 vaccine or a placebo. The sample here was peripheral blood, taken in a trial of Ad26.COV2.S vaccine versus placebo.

CDR3 loop: CASSFIGQGQETQYF. The bases read TGTGCCAGCAGTTTTATAGGACAGGGTCAAGAGACCCAGTACTTC. The rearranged chain carries TRBV27 and TRBJ2-5; 8 of the junction bases match TRBD1. The CDR3 has 15 amino acids, counting the end cysteine and phenylalanine. Left in the record is the CDR3 DNA by itself, 45 bases read in frame from the first base. V is cut back by 3 bases and J by 2 bases, with 5 bases in the junction unmatched. From the germline V gene (reference sequence), CDR1 is MNHEY and CDR2 is SMNVEV.